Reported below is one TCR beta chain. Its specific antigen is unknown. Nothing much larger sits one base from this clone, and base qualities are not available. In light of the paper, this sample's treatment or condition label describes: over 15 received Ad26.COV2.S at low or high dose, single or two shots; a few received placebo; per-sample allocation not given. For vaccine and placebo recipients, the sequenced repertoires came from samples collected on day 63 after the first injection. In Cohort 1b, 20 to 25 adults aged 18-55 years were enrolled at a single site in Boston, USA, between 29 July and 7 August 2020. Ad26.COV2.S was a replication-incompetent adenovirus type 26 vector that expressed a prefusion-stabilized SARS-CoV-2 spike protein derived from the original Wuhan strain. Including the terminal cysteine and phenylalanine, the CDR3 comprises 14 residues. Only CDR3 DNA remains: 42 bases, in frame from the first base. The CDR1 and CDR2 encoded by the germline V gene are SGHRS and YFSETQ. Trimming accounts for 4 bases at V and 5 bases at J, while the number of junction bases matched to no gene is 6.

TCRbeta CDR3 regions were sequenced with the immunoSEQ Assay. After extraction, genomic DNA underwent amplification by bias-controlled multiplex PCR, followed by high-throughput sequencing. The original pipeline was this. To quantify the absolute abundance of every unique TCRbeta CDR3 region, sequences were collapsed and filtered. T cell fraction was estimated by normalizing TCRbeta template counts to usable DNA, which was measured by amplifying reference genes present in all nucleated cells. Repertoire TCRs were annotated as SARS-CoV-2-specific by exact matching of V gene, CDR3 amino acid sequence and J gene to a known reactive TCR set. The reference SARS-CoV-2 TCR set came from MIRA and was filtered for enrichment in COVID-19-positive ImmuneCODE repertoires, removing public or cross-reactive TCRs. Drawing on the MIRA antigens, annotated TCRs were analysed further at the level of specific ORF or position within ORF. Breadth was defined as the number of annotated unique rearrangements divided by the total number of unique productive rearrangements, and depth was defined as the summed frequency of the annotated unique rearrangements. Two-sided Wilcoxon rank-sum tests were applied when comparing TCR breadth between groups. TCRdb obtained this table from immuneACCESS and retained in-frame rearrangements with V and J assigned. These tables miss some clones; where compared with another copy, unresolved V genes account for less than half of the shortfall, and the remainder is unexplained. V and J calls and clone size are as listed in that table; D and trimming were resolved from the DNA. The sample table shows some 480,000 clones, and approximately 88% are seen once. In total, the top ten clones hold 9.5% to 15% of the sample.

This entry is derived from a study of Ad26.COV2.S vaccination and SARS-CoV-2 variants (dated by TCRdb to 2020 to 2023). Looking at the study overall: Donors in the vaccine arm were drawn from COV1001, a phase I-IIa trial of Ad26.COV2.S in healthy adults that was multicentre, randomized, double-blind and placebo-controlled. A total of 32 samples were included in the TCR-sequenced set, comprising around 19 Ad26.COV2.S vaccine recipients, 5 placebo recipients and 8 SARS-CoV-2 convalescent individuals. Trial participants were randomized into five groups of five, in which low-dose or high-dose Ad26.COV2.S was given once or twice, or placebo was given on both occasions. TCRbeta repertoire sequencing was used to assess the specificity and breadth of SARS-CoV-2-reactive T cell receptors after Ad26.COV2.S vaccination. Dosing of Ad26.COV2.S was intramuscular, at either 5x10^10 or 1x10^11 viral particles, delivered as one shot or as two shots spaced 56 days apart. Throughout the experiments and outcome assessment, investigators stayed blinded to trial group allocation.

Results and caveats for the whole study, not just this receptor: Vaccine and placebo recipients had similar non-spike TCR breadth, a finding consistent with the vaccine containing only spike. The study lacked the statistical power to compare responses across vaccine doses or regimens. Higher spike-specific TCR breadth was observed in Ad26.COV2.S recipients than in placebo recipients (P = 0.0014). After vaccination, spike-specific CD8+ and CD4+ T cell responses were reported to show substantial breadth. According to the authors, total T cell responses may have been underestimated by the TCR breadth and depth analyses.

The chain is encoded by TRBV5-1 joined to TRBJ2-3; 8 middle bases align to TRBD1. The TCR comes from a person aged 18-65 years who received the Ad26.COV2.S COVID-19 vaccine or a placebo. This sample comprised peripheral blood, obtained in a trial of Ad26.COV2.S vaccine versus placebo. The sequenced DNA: TGCGCCAGCAGCATGACAGGGGTGTTAGATACGCAGTATTTT. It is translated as CASSMTGVLDTQYF.